The present entry profiles one T cell receptor (beta chain) with its context. What it recognizes is unknown. Germline values: CDR1 LNHDA, CDR2 SQIVND (reference sequence). V gave up 3 bases and J gave up 3 bases, with 9 bases separating them. The CDR3 runs 14 residues. Sequenced by immunoSEQ multiplex PCR; TCRdb stores in-frame clones only, minus some. The table includes under 150,000 clones, over 85% detected once. The sample comes from a study of T cell responses to AZD1222 COVID-19 vaccine. Whole-study findings and limits: Sampled repertoires all dated from after the peak T cell response. Among those given AZD1222, only 6 or 7 were seropositive at baseline.

This rearrangement joins TRBV19 to TRBJ1-3, with D unresolved. The material was peripheral blood, obtained 28 days after the second AZD1222 dose. The receptor comes from an adult who received the AZD1222 COVID-19 vaccine. CDR3 DNA sequence: TGTGCCAGTAGTATGGGTGGATTTGGAAACACCATATATTTT. Its translation: CASSMGGFGNTIYF.